Following are 7 T cell receptor beta chains from one sample sequenced in a study of shared clonotypes between healthy human individuals. The naive CD8 population came from CD45RO-negative cells selected for CCR7, without terminally differentiated effector memory CD45RA+ cells. Measured with immunoSEQ multiplex PCR; TCRdb has only the in-frame clones, and not every one. Of around 2.1 million clones listed, 85% to 95% are singletons. The sample was naive CD8+ T cells from PBMCs. These receptors originate from a man younger than 35 in good health. Some clones in this sample may be carry-over from other donors' samples.

On this clone itself: The same CDR3 can be traced to other DNA sequences in this sample. The chain is built from TRBV27 and TRBJ2-7; D possibly uses TRBD1 or TRBD2 (5 bases each). CDR1 is MNHEY and CDR2 is SMNVEV in the germline V gene (reference sequence). This CDR3 is 15 amino acids long. V lost 3 bases and J 1 base, leaving 13 bases between the germline ends. DNA for the CDR3: TGTGCCAGCAGTTTCGTGGGGACCGGTTCCTACGAGCAGTACTTC. Translation gives CASSFVGTGSYEQYF.

This chain uses TRBV7-9 with TRBJ1-1; 9 bases agree with TRBD1. Germline CDR1 SEHNR, CDR2 FQNEAQ (reference sequence). The V gene end was trimmed by 5 bases and the J gene end by 7 bases; junction bases not matched to a gene: 11. This CDR3 is 15 amino acids long. CDR3 residues: CASSATGGVKIEAFF. The CDR3 nucleotides are TGTGCCAGCAGCGCTACAGGGGGCGTAAAAATTGAAGCTTTCTTT. The full variable domain, completed using reference TRBV7-9 and TRBJ1-1, is DTGVSQNPRHKITKRGQNVTFRCDPISEHNRLYWYRQTLGQGPEFLTYFQNEAQLEKSRLLSDRFSAERPKGSFSTLEIQRTEQGDSAMYLCASSATGGVKIEAFFGQGTRLTVV.

The V call is TRBV6-5, the J call TRBJ1-1; perhaps TRBD1 as D (6 bases). V lost 1 base and J 1 base, leaving 13 bases between the germline ends. The germline V gene encodes CDR1 MNHEY and CDR2 SVGAGI. The CDR3 loop spans 16 amino acids. The CDR3 loop is CASSYLQGGENTEAFF. DNA of the CDR3: TGTGCCAGCAGTTACTTACAGGGCGGGGAGAACACTGAAGCTTTCTTT.

The chain joins TRBV19 to TRBJ2-7; tentatively, D is TRBD2 (5 bases). V lost 0 bases and J 5 bases, leaving 11 bases between the germline ends. The germline gives CDR1 LNHDA, CDR2 SQIVND (reference sequence). The CDR3 totals 14 residues. The chain's CDR3 is CASSIELVANEQYF. CDR3 nucleotides: TGTGCCAGTAGTATAGAACTAGTTGCCAACGAGCAGTACTTC.

A note on this clone: A clone one base away is much larger, so this may be a read error. V usage is TRBV5-8 and J usage is TRBJ1-1; D is ambiguous. The CDR3 sequence is 11 residues long. V was clipped by 2 bases and J by 4 bases, with 3 bases between them. Germline V gene lookup returns CDR1 SGHTS and CDR2 YDEGEE. CDR3 nucleotide sequence: TGTGCCAGCAGCTTTGGCACTGAAGCTTTCTTT. It translates to CASSFGTEAFF.

The chain is built from TRBV5-1 and TRBJ1-1, with TRBD1 matching 7 bases. V trimming: 4 bases; J trimming: 1 base; junction bases outside the gene matches: 10. The CDR3 contains 16 residues. The germline V gene encodes CDR1 SGHRS and CDR2 YFSETQ. CDR3 loop: CASSKRQGLKNTEAFF. CDR3 nucleotide sequence: TGCGCCAGCAGCAAACGACAGGGTCTCAAGAACACTGAAGCTTTCTTT.

The chain has TRBV19 and TRBJ1-5; D remains ambiguous. Trimming left V 3 bases short and J 4 bases short, with 13 bases between. Germline V gene sequence: CDR1 LNHDA, CDR2 SQIVND (reference sequence). The CDR3 is 15 residues long. The CDR3 sequence is CASSIYRETNQPQHF. The CDR3 DNA reads TGTGCCAGTAGTATTTATCGGGAGACTAATCAGCCCCAGCATTTT.